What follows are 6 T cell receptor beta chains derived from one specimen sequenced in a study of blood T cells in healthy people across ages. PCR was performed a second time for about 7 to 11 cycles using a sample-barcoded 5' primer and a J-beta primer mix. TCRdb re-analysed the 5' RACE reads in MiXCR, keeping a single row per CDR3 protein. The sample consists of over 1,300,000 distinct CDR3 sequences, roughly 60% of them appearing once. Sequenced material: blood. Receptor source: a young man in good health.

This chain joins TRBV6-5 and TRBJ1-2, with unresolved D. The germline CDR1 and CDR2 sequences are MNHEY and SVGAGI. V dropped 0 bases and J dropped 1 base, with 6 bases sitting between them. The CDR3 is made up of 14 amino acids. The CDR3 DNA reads TGTGCCAGCAGTTACTCTCTGTATAACTATGGCTACACCTTC. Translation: CASSYSLYNYGYTF.

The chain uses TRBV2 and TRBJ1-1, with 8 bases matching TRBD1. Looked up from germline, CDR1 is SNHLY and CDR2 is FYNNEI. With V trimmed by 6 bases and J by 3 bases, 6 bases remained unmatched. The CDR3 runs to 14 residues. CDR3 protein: CASSPQTGDTEAFF. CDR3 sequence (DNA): TGTGCCAGCAGCCCACAGACAGGGGACACTGAAGCTTTCTTT.

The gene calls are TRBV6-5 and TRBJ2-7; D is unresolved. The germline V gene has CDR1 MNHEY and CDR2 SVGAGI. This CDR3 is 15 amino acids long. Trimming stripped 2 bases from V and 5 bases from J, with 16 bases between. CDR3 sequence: CASSYGAVGENEQYF. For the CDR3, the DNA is TGTGCCAGCAGTTACGGTGCTGTTGGGGAAAACGAGCAGTACTTC.

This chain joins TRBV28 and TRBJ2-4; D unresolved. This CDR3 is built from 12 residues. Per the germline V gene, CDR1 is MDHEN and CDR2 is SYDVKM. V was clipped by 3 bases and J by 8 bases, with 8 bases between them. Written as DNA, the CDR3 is TGTGCCAGCAGTTTTAGTTCCTACATTCAGTACTTC. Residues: CASSFSSYIQYF. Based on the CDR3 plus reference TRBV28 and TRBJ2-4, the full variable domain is DVKVTQSSRYLVKRTGEKVFLECVQDMDHENMFWYRQDPGLGLRLIYFSYDVKMKEKGDIPEGYSVSREKKERFSLILESASTNQTSMYLCASSFSSYIQYFGAGTRLSVL.

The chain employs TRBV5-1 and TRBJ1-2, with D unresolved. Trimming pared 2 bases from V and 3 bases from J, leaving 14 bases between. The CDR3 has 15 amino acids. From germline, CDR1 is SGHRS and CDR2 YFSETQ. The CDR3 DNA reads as TGCGCCAGCAGCTTTGTTTCTCCAGACTACTATGGCTACACCTTC. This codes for CASSFVSPDYYGYTF.

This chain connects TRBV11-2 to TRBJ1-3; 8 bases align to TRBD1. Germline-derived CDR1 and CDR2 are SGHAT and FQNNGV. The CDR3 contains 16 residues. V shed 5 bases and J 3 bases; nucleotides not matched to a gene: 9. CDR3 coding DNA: TGTGCCAGCAGCCACAGGGGGGGGCTAGTTGGAAACACCATATATTTT. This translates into CASSHRGGLVGNTIYF.